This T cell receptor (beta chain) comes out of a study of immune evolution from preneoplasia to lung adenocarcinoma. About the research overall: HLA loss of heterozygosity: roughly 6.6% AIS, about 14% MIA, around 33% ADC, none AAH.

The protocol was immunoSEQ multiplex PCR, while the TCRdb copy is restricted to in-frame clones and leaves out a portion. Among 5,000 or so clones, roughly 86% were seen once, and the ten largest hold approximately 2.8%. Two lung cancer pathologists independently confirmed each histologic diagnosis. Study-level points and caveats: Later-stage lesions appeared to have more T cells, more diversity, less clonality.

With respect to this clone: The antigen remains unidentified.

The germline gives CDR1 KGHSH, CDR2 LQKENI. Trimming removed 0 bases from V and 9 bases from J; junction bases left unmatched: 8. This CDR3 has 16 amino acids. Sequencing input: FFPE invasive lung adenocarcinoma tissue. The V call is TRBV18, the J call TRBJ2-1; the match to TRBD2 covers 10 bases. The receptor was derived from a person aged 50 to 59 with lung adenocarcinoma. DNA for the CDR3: TGTGCCAGCTCACCACCGGATTTAGCGGGAGGTCTTGAGCAGTTCTTC. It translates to CASSPPDLAGGLEQFF.